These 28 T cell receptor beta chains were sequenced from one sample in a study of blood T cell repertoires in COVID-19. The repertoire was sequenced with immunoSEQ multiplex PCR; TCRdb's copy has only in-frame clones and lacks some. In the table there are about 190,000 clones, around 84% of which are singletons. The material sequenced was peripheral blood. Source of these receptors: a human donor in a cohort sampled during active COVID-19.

The CDR3 DNA sequence: TGTGCCAGTAGTACCGGGTCTTCACCTTATGGCTACACCTTC. As protein: CASSTGSSPYGYTF. The V and J genes are TRBV19 and TRBJ1-2; D is unresolved. Trimming pared 4 bases from V and 5 bases from J, leaving 14 bases between. CDR1 is LNHDA, CDR2 SQIVND, per germline (reference sequence). The CDR3 is made up of 14 amino acids.

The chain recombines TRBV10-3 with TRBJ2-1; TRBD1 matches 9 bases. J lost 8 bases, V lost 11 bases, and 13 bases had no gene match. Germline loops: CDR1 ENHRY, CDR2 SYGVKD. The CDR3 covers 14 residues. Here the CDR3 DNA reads TGTGCCGCATCCGGTGACAGGGGGACGGATGAGCAGTTCTTC. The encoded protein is CAASGDRGTDEQFF.

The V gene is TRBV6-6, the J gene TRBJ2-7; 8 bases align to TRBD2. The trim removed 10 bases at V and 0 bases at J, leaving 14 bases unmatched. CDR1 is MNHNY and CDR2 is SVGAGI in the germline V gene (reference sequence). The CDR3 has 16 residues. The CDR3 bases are TGTGCCACCCAGTTGAGCGGGGGACCCCTCTCCTACGAGCAGTACTTC. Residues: CATQLSGGPLSYEQYF.

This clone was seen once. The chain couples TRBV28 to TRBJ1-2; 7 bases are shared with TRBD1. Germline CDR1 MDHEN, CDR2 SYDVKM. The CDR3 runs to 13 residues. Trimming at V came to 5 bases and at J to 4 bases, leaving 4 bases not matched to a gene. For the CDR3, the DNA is TGTGCCAGCAGTACGGACAGGAGCTATGGCTACACCTTC. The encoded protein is CASSTDRSYGYTF.

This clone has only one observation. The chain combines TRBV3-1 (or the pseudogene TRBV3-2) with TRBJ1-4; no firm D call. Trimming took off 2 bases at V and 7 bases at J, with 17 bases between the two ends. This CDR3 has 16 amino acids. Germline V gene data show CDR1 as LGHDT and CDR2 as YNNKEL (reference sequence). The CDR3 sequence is CASSQMSGTSGEKLFF. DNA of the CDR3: TGTGCCAGCAGCCAAATGTCGGGAACCTCGGGTGAAAAACTGTTTTTT.

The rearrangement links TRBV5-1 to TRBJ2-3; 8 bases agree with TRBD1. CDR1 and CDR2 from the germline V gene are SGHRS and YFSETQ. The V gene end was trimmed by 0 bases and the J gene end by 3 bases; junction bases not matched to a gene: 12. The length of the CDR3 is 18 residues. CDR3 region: CASSLAGTGQALTDTQYF. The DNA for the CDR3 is TGCGCCAGCAGCTTGGCGGGGACAGGCCAAGCCTTAACAGATACGCAGTATTTT.

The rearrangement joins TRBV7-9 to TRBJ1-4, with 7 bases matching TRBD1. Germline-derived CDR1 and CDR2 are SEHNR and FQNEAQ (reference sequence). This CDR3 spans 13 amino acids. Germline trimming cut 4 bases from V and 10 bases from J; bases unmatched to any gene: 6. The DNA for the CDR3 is TGTGCCAGCAGCTCCAGACAGGGTGGAAAACTGTTTTTT. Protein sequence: CASSSRQGGKLFF.

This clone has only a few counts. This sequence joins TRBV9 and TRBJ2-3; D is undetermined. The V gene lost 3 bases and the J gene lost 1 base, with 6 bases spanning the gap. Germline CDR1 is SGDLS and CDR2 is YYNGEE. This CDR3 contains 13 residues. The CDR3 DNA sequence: TGTGCCAGCAGCGCCCCAGGCACAGATACGCAGTATTTT. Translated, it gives CASSAPGTDTQYF.

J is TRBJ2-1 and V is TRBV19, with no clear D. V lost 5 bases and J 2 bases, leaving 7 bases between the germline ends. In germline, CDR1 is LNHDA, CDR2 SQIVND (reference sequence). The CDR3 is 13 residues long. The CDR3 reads CASSSPAYNEQFF. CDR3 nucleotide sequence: TGTGCCAGTAGTTCCCCGGCCTACAATGAGCAGTTCTTC.

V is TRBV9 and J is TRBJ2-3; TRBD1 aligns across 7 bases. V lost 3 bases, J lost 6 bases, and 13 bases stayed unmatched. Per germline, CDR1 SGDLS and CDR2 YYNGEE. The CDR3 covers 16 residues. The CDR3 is CASSAYDRANGDTQYF. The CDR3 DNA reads TGTGCCAGCAGCGCCTACGACAGGGCAAACGGGGATACGCAGTATTTT.

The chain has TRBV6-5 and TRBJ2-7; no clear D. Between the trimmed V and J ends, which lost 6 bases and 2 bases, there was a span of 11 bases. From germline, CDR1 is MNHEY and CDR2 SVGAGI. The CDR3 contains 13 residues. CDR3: CASSGTQTYEQYV. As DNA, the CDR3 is TGTGCCAGCAGCGGAACACAGACCTACGAGCAGTACGTC.

The CDR3 sequence: CASSPLGQPQHF. Written as DNA, the CDR3 is TGTGCCAGTAGTCCTTTGGGCCAGCCCCAGCATTTT. The J gene is TRBJ1-5, the V gene TRBV19; D unclear. V lost 5 bases to trimming and J lost 7 bases, with 9 bases between them. Germline V CDR1 and CDR2: LNHDA, SQIVND (reference sequence). CDR3 length equals 12 residues.

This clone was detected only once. Here the CDR3 reads CASSPSGMGETQYF. For the CDR3, the DNA is TGTGCCAGCAGCCCCAGCGGGATGGGGGAGACCCAGTACTTC. The chain recombines TRBV5-4 with TRBJ2-5; 7 bases match TRBD2. V dropped 4 bases and J dropped 5; count of bases not matched to a gene: 8. This CDR3 is built from 14 residues. The germline V gene has CDR1 SGHNT and CDR2 YYREEE (reference sequence). Using reference TRBV5-4 and TRBJ2-5 for the parts outside the CDR3, the full variable domain is ETGVTQSPTHLIKTRGQQVTLRCSSQSGHNTVSWYQQALGQGPQFIFQYYREEENGRGNFPPRFSGLQFPNYSSELNVNALELDDSALYLCASSPSGMGETQYFGPGTRLLVL.

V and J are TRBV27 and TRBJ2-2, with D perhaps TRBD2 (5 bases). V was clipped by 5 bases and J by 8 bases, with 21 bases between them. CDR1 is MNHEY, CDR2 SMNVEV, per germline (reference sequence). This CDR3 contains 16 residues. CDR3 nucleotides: TGTGCCAGCAGTCGTCCGACGGGAAGGACGGCAGGGGAGCTGTTTTTT. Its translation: CASSRPTGRTAGELFF.

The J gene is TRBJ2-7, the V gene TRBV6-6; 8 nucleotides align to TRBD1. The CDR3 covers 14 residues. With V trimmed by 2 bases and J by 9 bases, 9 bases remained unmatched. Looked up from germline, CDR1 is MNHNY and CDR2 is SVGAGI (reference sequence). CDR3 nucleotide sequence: TGTGCCAGCAGTTACCCGGGACAGGCCCCGATGCAGTACTTC. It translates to CASSYPGQAPMQYF.

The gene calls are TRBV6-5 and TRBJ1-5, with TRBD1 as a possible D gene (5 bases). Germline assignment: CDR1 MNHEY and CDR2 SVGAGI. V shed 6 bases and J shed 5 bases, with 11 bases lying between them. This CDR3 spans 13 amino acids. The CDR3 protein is CASREGSHQPQHF. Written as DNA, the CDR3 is TGTGCCAGCAGGGAGGGGTCCCATCAGCCCCAGCATTTT.

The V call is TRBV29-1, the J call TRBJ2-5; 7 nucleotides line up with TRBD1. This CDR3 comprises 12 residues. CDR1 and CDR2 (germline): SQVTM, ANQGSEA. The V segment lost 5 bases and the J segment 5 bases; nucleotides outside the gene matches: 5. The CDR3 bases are TGCAGCGTTACAGGGGCCGGGGAGACCCAGTACTTC. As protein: CSVTGAGETQYF.

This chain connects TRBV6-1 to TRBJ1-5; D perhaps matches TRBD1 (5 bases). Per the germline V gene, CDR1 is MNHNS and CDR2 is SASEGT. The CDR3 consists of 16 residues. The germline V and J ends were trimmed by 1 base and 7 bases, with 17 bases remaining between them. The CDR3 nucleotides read TGTGCCAGCAGTGAAGTCGAACCAGGGTCGCACCAGCCCCAGCATTTT. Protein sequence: CASSEVEPGSHQPQHF.

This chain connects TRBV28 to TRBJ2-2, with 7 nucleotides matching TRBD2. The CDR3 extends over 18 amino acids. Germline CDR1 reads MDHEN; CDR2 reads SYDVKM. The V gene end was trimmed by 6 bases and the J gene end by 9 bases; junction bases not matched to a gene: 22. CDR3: CASSPLRRASGGYWELFF. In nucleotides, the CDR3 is TGTGCCAGCAGCCCCCTGAGGAGGGCCTCGGGGGGTTACTGGGAGCTGTTTTTT. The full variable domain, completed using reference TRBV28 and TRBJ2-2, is DVKVTQSSRYLVKRTGEKVFLECVQDMDHENMFWYRQDPGLGLRLIYFSYDVKMKEKGDIPEGYSVSREKKERFSLILESASTNQTSMYLCASSPLRRASGGYWELFFGEGSRLTVL.

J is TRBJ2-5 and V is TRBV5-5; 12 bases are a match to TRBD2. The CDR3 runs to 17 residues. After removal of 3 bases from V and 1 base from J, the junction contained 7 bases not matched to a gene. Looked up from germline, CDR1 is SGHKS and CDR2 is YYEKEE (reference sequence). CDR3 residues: CASSSFRTSGTQETQYF. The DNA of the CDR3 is TGTGCCAGCAGCTCGTTCCGGACTAGCGGGACCCAAGAGACCCAGTACTTC.

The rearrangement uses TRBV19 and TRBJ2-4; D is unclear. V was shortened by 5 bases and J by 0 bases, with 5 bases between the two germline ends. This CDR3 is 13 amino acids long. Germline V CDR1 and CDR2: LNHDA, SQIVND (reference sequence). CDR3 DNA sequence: TGTGCCAGTAGTGGGCTAGCCAAAAACATTCAGTACTTC. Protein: CASSGLAKNIQYF.

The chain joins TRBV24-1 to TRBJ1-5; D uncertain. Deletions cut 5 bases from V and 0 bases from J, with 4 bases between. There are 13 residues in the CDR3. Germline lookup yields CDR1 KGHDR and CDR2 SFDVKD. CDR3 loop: CATSAYSNQPQHF. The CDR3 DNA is TGTGCCACCAGTGCGTATAGCAATCAGCCCCAGCATTTT.

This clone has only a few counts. The DNA for the CDR3 is TGCAGCGTTTACCACCGGGACAGCCAGGAGACCCAGTACTTC. This translates into CSVYHRDSQETQYF. This chain uses TRBV29-1 with TRBJ2-5; 7 nucleotides match TRBD1. The germline V gene has CDR1 SQVTM and CDR2 ANQGSEA. This CDR3 contains 14 residues. V dropped 5 bases and J dropped 5; count of bases not matched to a gene: 11. The complete variable domain, with remaining parts taken from reference TRBV29-1 and TRBJ2-5, reads SAVISQKPSRDICQRGTSLTIQCQVDSQVTMMFWYRQQPGQSLTLIATANQGSEATYESGFVIDKFPISRPNLTFSTLTVSNMSPEDSSIYLCSVYHRDSQETQYFGPGTRLLVL.

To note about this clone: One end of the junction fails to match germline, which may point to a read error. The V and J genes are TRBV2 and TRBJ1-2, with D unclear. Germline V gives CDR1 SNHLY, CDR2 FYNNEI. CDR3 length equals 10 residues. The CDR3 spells CASFNPRHPF. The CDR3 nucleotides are TGTGCCAGCTTCAACCCCAGACATCCCTTC.

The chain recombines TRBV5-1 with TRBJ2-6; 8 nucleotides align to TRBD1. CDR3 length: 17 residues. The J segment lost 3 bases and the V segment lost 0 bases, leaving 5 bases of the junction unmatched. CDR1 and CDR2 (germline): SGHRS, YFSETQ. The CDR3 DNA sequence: TGCGCCAGCAGCTTGGCAGGGGGCGAAATTGGGGCCAACGTCCTGACTTTC. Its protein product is CASSLAGGEIGANVLTF. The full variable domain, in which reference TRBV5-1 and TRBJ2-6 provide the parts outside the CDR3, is KAGVTQTPRYLIKTRGQQVTLSCSPISGHRSVSWYQQTPGQGLQFLFEYFSETQRNKGNFPGRFSGRQFSNSRSEMNVSTLELGDSALYLCASSLAGGEIGANVLTFGAGSRLTVL.

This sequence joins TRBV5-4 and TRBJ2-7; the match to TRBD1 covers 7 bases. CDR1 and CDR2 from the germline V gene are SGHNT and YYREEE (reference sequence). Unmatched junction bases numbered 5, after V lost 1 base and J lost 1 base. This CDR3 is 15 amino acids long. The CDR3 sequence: CASSLLQGYSYEQYF. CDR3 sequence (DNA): TGTGCCAGCAGCTTGTTACAGGGGTATTCCTACGAGCAGTACTTC. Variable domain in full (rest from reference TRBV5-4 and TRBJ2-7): ETGVTQSPTHLIKTRGQQVTLRCSSQSGHNTVSWYQQALGQGPQFIFQYYREEENGRGNFPPRFSGLQFPNYSSELNVNALELDDSALYLCASSLLQGYSYEQYFGPGTRLTVT.

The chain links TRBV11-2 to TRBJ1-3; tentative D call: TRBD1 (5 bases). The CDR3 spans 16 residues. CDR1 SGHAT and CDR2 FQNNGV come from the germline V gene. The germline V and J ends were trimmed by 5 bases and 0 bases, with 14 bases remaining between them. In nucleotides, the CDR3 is TGTGCCAGCAGCCGGAACCCGGGGGGCTCTGGAAACACCATATATTTT. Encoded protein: CASSRNPGGSGNTIYF. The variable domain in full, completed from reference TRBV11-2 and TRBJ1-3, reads EAGVAQSPRYKIIEKRQSVAFWCNPISGHATLYWYQQILGQGPKLLIQFQNNGVVDDSQLPKDRFSAERLKGVDSTLKIQPAKLEDSAVYLCASSRNPGGSGNTIYFGEGSWLTVV.

Here the CDR3 reads CASSPDSYTEAFF. The CDR3 DNA reads TGTGCCAGCAGCCCTGACAGTTACACTGAAGCTTTCTTT. The chain joins TRBV11-3 to TRBJ1-1, with D perhaps TRBD1 (5 bases). The CDR3 is 13 amino acids. The ends were cut back, 5 bases at V and 3 bases at J, with 10 bases in the middle. Germline V gene data show CDR1 as SGHNT and CDR2 as YENEEA.